The subject of this entry is one TCR beta chain. Its antigen is as yet unknown. The sample is drawn from a study of T cell responses to AZD1222 COVID-19 vaccine. Study-level results: White British people made up most donors, females outnumbered males, and clonal diversity was possibly underestimated.

The V gene's germline CDR1 is MNHNS and CDR2 SASEGT. The CDR3 is 14 amino acids. The ends were cut back, 2 bases at V and 5 bases at J, with 13 bases in the middle. Timing groups of about 4 and about 12 weeks for second doses were pooled. Assay: immunoSEQ multiplex PCR; the TCRdb copy retains only in-frame clones and omits some. There are roughly 150,000 clones in the sample; more than 75% occur only once, and about a tenth lies in the top ten. The source of this sequence is an adult who received the AZD1222 COVID-19 vaccine. The input for sequencing was peripheral blood, taken 28 days after the second AZD1222 dose. The chain combines TRBV6-1 with TRBJ2-7, with a tentative D call TRBD1 (6 bases). The CDR3 sequence: CASSERLRGDEQYF. CDR3 bases: TGTGCCAGCAGTGAAAGGCTCAGGGGCGACGAGCAGTACTTC.